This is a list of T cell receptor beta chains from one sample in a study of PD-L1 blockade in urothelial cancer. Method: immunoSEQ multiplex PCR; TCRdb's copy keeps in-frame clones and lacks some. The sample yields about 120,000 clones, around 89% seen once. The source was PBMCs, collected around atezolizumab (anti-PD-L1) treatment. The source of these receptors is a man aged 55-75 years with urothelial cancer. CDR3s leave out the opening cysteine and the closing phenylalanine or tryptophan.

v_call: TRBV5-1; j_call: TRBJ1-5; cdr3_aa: ASSLQGDSNQPQH
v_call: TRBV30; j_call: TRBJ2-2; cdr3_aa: AWSGSTGELF
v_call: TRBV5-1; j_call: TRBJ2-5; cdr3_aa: ASRDGTAQETQY
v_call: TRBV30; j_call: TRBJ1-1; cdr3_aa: AWSVGIWTGETEAF
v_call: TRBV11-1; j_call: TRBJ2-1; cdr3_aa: ASSTDVGTVNEQF
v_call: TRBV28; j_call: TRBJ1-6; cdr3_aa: ASSTGQGTYNSPLH
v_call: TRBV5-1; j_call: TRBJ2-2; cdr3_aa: ASSLRFGRGNTGELF
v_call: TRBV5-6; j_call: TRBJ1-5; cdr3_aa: ASSRQGMAQPQH
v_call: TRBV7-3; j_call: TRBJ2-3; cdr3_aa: ASSKREGSTDTQY
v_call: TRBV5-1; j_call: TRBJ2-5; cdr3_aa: ASSLRTATQETQY
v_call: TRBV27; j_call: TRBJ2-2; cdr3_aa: ASSLSRGTGELF
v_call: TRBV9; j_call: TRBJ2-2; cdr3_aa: ASSVVSGAGTGELF